This entry features one T cell receptor (beta chain) sequence. The antigen remains undetermined. It was with 60 Vbeta and 13 Jbeta primers that the PCR ran. In the authors' workflow: A later analysis counted about 80 million unique TCR beta chains, around 10 million shared. The assay was immunoSEQ multiplex PCR, and TCRdb's table has in-frame clones only and misses some. D and trimming come from the DNA, and the V and J calls and clone size come from that table. The data hold around 120,000 clones, with around 79% observed a single time. This sample is part of a study of cytomegalovirus exposure and HLA in healthy donors. Findings of the study overall: Being productive about 87% or about 30% of the time was typical of most TCR beta V segments in an earlier analysis. Association with HLA alleles at 0.05 false discovery rate was found for 15,000 or so TCR beta sequences in a later analysis. As confirmed in vitro, three CMV-associated chains were specific for CMV antigens.

The TCR comes from a middle-aged woman in good health and CMV-seronegative. Material: PBMCs.

In nucleotides, the CDR3 is TGTGCCAGCAGTTTCACTATTGCGGGGTCCGGCAATGAGCAGTTCTTC. Its protein is CASSFTIAGSGNEQFF. The gene calls are TRBV27 and TRBJ2-1; weak D call: TRBD2 (6 bases). Deletions cut 3 bases from V and 6 bases from J, with 18 bases between. The CDR3 extends over 16 amino acids. Germline lookup yields CDR1 MNHEY and CDR2 SMNVEV (reference sequence).